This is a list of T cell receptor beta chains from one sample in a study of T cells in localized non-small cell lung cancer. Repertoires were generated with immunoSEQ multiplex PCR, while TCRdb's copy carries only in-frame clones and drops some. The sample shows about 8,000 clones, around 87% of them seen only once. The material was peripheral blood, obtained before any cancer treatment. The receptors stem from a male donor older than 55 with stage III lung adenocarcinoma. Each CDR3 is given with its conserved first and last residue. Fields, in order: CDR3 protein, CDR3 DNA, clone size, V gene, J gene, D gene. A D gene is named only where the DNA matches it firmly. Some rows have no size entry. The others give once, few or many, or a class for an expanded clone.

cdr3_aa: CASRSTGTRGGELFF; cdr3_nt: TGTGCCAGCAGGTCGACAGGCACAAGGGGCGGGGAGCTGTTTTTT; clone_size: NA; v_call: TRBV7-8; j_call: TRBJ2-2; d_call: NA
cdr3_aa: CASTRGGSGNYGYTF; cdr3_nt: TGTGCCAGCACTCGAGGGGGTTCGGGAAACTATGGCTACACCTTC; clone_size: NA; v_call: TRBV14; j_call: TRBJ1-2; d_call: NA
cdr3_aa: CASSAPDEIQPQHF; cdr3_nt: TGTGCCAGCAGTGCCCCGGACGAGATCCAGCCCCAGCATTTT; clone_size: NA; v_call: TRBV28; j_call: TRBJ1-5; d_call: NA
cdr3_aa: CASSPRKDQNTGELFF; cdr3_nt: TGTGCCAGCTCACCCAGGAAAGACCAGAACACCGGGGAGCTGTTTTTT; clone_size: NA; v_call: TRBV18; j_call: TRBJ2-2; d_call: NA
cdr3_aa: CASSLPGQGPGNTIYF; cdr3_nt: TGTGCCAGCAGTCTCCCGGGACAGGGTCCTGGAAACACCATATATTTT; clone_size: NA; v_call: TRBV6-4; j_call: TRBJ1-3; d_call: TRBD1
cdr3_aa: CASRGRDQRDAYEQYF; cdr3_nt: TGTGCCAGCAGAGGGAGGGATCAGCGGGACGCCTACGAGCAGTACTTC; clone_size: NA; v_call: TRBV2; j_call: TRBJ2-7; d_call: TRBD2
cdr3_aa: CAWSVGRGFGYTF; cdr3_nt: TGTGCCTGGAGTGTAGGGAGGGGGTTTGGCTACACCTTC; clone_size: NA; v_call: TRBV30; j_call: TRBJ1-2; d_call: NA
cdr3_aa: CASSGQGQSNQPQHF; cdr3_nt: TGTGCCAGCAGCGGACAGGGGCAAAGCAATCAGCCCCAGCATTTT; clone_size: NA; v_call: TRBV7-9; j_call: TRBJ1-5; d_call: TRBD1
cdr3_aa: CASSSAGGNNGYTF; cdr3_nt: TGCGCCAGCAGCTCCGCGGGGGGGAACAATGGCTACACCTTC; clone_size: NA; v_call: TRBV5-1; j_call: TRBJ1-2; d_call: NA
cdr3_aa: CAISERQGVWTEAFF; cdr3_nt: TGTGCCATCAGTGAGAGACAGGGAGTTTGGACTGAAGCTTTCTTT; clone_size: once; v_call: TRBV10-3; j_call: TRBJ1-1; d_call: TRBD1
cdr3_aa: CASSQRGRGRREQYF; cdr3_nt: TGCGCCAGCAGCCAACGGGGAAGGGGGCGTCGGGAGCAGTACTTC; clone_size: NA; v_call: TRBV5-1; j_call: TRBJ2-7; d_call: TRBD1
cdr3_aa: CATPWEPQHF; cdr3_nt: TGTGCCACCCCTTGGGAGCCCCAGCATTTT; clone_size: few; v_call: TRBV7-9; j_call: TRBJ1-5; d_call: NA
cdr3_aa: CASSPYRGPNEKLFF; cdr3_nt: TGTGCCAGCAGCCCTTACAGGGGCCCTAACGAAAAACTGTTTTTT; clone_size: NA; v_call: TRBV7-8; j_call: TRBJ1-4; d_call: TRBD1
cdr3_aa: CASTGTSGMLVTGELFF; cdr3_nt: TGCGCCAGCACCGGGACTAGCGGGATGTTGGTAACCGGGGAGCTGTTTTTT; clone_size: NA; v_call: TRBV5-1; j_call: TRBJ2-2; d_call: TRBD2
cdr3_aa: CASSEDRGRQETQYF; cdr3_nt: TGTGCCAGCAGCGAGGACAGGGGGCGACAAGAGACCCAGTACTTC; clone_size: few; v_call: TRBV11-1; j_call: TRBJ2-5; d_call: TRBD1
cdr3_aa: CSAQDSDYNEQFF; cdr3_nt: TGCAGCGCCCAGGACAGCGATTACAATGAGCAGTTCTTC; clone_size: NA; v_call: TRBV29-1; j_call: TRBJ2-1; d_call: NA
cdr3_aa: CASSYQRGELFF; cdr3_nt: TGTGCCAGTAGTTACCAACGCGGGGAGCTGTTTTTT; clone_size: NA; v_call: TRBV19; j_call: TRBJ2-2; d_call: NA
cdr3_aa: CATSRDRGRVETQYF; cdr3_nt: TGTGCCACCAGCAGAGATCGCGGCAGGGTGGAGACCCAGTACTTC; clone_size: NA; v_call: TRBV15; j_call: TRBJ2-5; d_call: NA
cdr3_aa: CSAERTEAFF; cdr3_nt: TGCAGTGCTGAACGAACTGAAGCTTTCTTT; clone_size: NA; v_call: TRBV20-1; j_call: TRBJ1-1; d_call: NA
cdr3_aa: CASRSSGGNEQFF; cdr3_nt: TGTGCCAGCAGGAGTAGCGGGGGGAATGAGCAGTTCTTC; clone_size: NA; v_call: TRBV6-6; j_call: TRBJ2-1; d_call: TRBD2
cdr3_aa: CASIKGSEQYF; cdr3_nt: TGTGCCAGTATAAAGGGATCCGAGCAGTACTTC; clone_size: NA; v_call: TRBV19; j_call: TRBJ2-7; d_call: NA
cdr3_aa: CASSAGVLREAFF; cdr3_nt: TGTGCCAGCAGCGCCGGAGTTCTAAGGGAAGCTTTCTTT; clone_size: NA; v_call: TRBV7-3; j_call: TRBJ1-1; d_call: NA
cdr3_aa: CASSERSGRAGELFF; cdr3_nt: TGTGCCAGCAGTGAGAGGAGCGGGAGGGCCGGGGAGCTGTTTTTT; clone_size: NA; v_call: TRBV6-1; j_call: TRBJ2-2; d_call: TRBD2
cdr3_aa: CASGGTDTQYF; cdr3_nt: TGTGCCTCAGGAGGTACAGATACGCAGTATTTT; clone_size: NA; v_call: TRBV10-3; j_call: TRBJ2-3; d_call: NA
cdr3_aa: CASSYSSQQTYEQYF; cdr3_nt: TGTGCCAGCAGTTACTCTAGTCAGCAGACCTACGAGCAGTACTTC; clone_size: NA; v_call: TRBV6-5; j_call: TRBJ2-7; d_call: NA
cdr3_aa: CASSLGGKLFF; cdr3_nt: TGTGCCAGCAGCTTAGGAGGAAAACTGTTTTTT; clone_size: NA; v_call: TRBV11-2; j_call: TRBJ1-4; d_call: NA
cdr3_aa: CASSAGAGELFF; cdr3_nt: TGCGCCAGCAGCGCGGGAGCCGGGGAGCTGTTTTTT; clone_size: NA; v_call: TRBV5-1; j_call: TRBJ2-2; d_call: TRBD2
cdr3_aa: CAWGQHYGYTF; cdr3_nt: TGTGCCTGGGGCCAGCACTATGGCTACACCTTC; clone_size: NA; v_call: TRBV30; j_call: TRBJ1-2; d_call: NA
cdr3_aa: CASRPRLAGGMYQETQYF; cdr3_nt: TGCGCCAGCAGGCCCAGACTAGCGGGGGGCATGTACCAAGAGACCCAGTACTTC; clone_size: few; v_call: TRBV10-2; j_call: TRBJ2-5; d_call: TRBD2
cdr3_aa: CASSLTGSPEAFF; cdr3_nt: TGTGCCAGCAGCTTGACAGGGAGCCCTGAAGCTTTCTTT; clone_size: NA; v_call: TRBV5-4; j_call: TRBJ1-1; d_call: NA
cdr3_aa: CASSSGQEAQFPVGPQHF; cdr3_nt: TGTGCCAGCAGCTCGGGACAGGAGGCCCAGTTCCCCGTGGGGCCCCAGCATTTT; clone_size: NA; v_call: TRBV7-9; j_call: TRBJ1-5; d_call: TRBD1
cdr3_aa: CASSEWGGGTGSYNEQFF; cdr3_nt: TGTGCCAGCAGTGAATGGGGGGGAGGGACAGGGTCCTACAATGAGCAGTTCTTC; clone_size: NA; v_call: TRBV6-1; j_call: TRBJ2-1; d_call: TRBD1
cdr3_aa: CASSPGATGAGANVLTF; cdr3_nt: TGTGCCAGCAGCCCTGGAGCCACGGGGGCTGGGGCCAACGTCCTGACTTTC; clone_size: NA; v_call: TRBV5-5; j_call: TRBJ2-6; d_call: NA
cdr3_aa: CALRPSGNQPQHF; cdr3_nt: TGTGCCCTCCGACCGTCGGGCAATCAGCCCCAGCATTTT; clone_size: NA; v_call: TRBV28; j_call: TRBJ1-5; d_call: NA
cdr3_aa: CASSARDRMSQDTQYF; cdr3_nt: TGTGCCAGCAGCGCCAGGGACAGGATGTCGCAAGATACGCAGTATTTT; clone_size: NA; v_call: TRBV9; j_call: TRBJ2-3; d_call: TRBD1
cdr3_aa: CAISERAGPNEKLFF; cdr3_nt: TGTGCCATCAGTGAGAGGGCAGGACCTAATGAAAAACTGTTTTTT; clone_size: NA; v_call: TRBV10-3; j_call: TRBJ1-4; d_call: NA
cdr3_aa: CASSPPGLAGAGELFF; cdr3_nt: TGTGCCAGCTCACCGCCGGGACTAGCGGGAGCCGGGGAGCTGTTTTTT; clone_size: NA; v_call: TRBV18; j_call: TRBJ2-2; d_call: TRBD2
cdr3_aa: CASSDNRINQPQHF; cdr3_nt: TGTGCCAGTAGTGATAACAGGATCAATCAGCCCCAGCATTTT; clone_size: NA; v_call: TRBV19; j_call: TRBJ1-5; d_call: NA
cdr3_aa: CASSADLSYEQYF; cdr3_nt: TGTGCCAGCAGTGCTGACCTCTCCTACGAGCAGTACTTC; clone_size: NA; v_call: TRBV6-1; j_call: TRBJ2-7; d_call: NA
cdr3_aa: CASSQESGQGYSTDTQYF; cdr3_nt: TGCGCCAGCAGCCAAGAATCGGGACAGGGTTATAGCACAGATACGCAGTATTTT; clone_size: NA; v_call: TRBV4-3; j_call: TRBJ2-3; d_call: TRBD1
cdr3_aa: CASSQGGGEADTQYF; cdr3_nt: TGTGCCAGCAGCCAAGGAGGCGGGGAGGCAGATACGCAGTATTTT; clone_size: NA; v_call: TRBV4-2; j_call: TRBJ2-3; d_call: NA
cdr3_aa: CASSTNRGGEQFF; cdr3_nt: TGTGCCAGTAGTACGAACAGGGGTGGTGAGCAGTTCTTC; clone_size: once; v_call: TRBV19; j_call: TRBJ2-1; d_call: TRBD1
cdr3_aa: CASNPRGQESYEQYF; cdr3_nt: TGTGCCAGCAACCCACGGGGACAGGAGTCTTACGAGCAGTACTTC; clone_size: NA; v_call: TRBV7-7; j_call: TRBJ2-7; d_call: TRBD1
cdr3_aa: CASSLASASGNTIYF; cdr3_nt: TGCGCCAGCAGCTTGGCCTCGGCCTCTGGAAACACCATATATTTT; clone_size: NA; v_call: TRBV5-1; j_call: TRBJ1-3; d_call: NA
cdr3_aa: CASSLDGNYGYTF; cdr3_nt: TGTGCCAGCAGCTTAGACGGTAACTATGGCTACACCTTC; clone_size: once; v_call: TRBV7-9; j_call: TRBJ1-2; d_call: NA
cdr3_aa: CASSLEVGGQFF; cdr3_nt: TGTGCCAGCAGCTTAGAGGTAGGAGGGCAGTTCTTC; clone_size: NA; v_call: TRBV7-8; j_call: TRBJ2-1; d_call: NA
cdr3_aa: CASSSGRATNEKLFF; cdr3_nt: TGCGCCAGCAGCTCTGGACGGGCAACTAATGAAAAACTGTTTTTT; clone_size: NA; v_call: TRBV5-1; j_call: TRBJ1-4; d_call: NA
cdr3_aa: CASSLAPGELFF; cdr3_nt: TGTGCCAGCAGTTTAGCACCCGGGGAGCTGTTTTTT; clone_size: NA; v_call: TRBV28; j_call: TRBJ2-2; d_call: NA